This T cell receptor (beta chain) emerged from a study of blood T cell repertoires in COVID-19. TCRdb's copy holds only in-frame clones and misses some; the assay was immunoSEQ multiplex PCR. The table lists 110,000 or so clones, around 90% of them singletons, with around 7.7% in the top ten. The V segment lost 0 bases and the J segment 4 bases; nucleotides outside the gene matches: 5. CDR1 is SGHRS and CDR2 is YFSETQ in the germline V gene. This CDR3 contains 15 residues. The specimen sequenced was peripheral blood. This TCR came from a human donor in a cohort sampled during active COVID-19. The chain links TRBV5-1 to TRBJ2-5; 8 bases match TRBD1. In DNA, the CDR3 is TGCGCCAGCAGCTTGGACGGACAGGGCATAGAGACCCAGTACTTC. This gives the protein CASSLDGQGIETQYF.